These 19 T cell receptor beta chains share one sample of origin, sequenced in a study of blood T cell repertoires in COVID-19. Data came from immunoSEQ multiplex PCR; TCRdb stores just in-frame clones and leaves some out. The data show 150,000 to 200,000 clones, roughly 81% seen once. The sequencing sample was made of peripheral blood. The receptors come from a woman of 80 years or more with COVID-19, enrolled during active disease.

A remark on this clone: The junction departs from germline at one end; a sequencing error may be responsible. The chain employs TRBV19 and TRBJ2-1; no clear D gene. The germline V gene has CDR1 LNHDA and CDR2 SQIVND (reference sequence). The CDR3 totals 15 residues. CDR3 region: CASSIFLGSNNEQFF. The DNA for the CDR3 is TGTGCCAGTAGTATTTTTCTGGGCTCCAACAATGAGCAGTTCTTC. The full variable domain, with the rest looked up from reference TRBV19 and TRBJ2-1, is DGGITQSPKYLFRKEGQNVTLSCEQNLNHDAMYWYRQDPGQGLRLIYYSQIVNDFQKGDIAEGYSVSREKKESFPLTVTSAQKNPTAFYLCASSIFLGSNNEQFFGPGTRLTVL.

The CDR3 region is CASSSSGVMYNEQFF. DNA of the CDR3: TGCGCCAGCAGCTCTAGCGGGGTCATGTACAATGAGCAGTTCTTC. The chain employs TRBV5-1 and TRBJ2-1, with 9 bases matching TRBD2. CDR1 is SGHRS, CDR2 YFSETQ, per germline. The V gene end was trimmed by 3 bases and the J gene end by 4 bases; junction bases not matched to a gene: 5. CDR3 length: 15 amino acids.

This clone was counted a few times. The rearrangement joins TRBV29-1 to TRBJ1-3, with D possibly matching TRBD1 (5 bases). The CDR3 is 14 residues long. V lost 1 base and J 2 bases, leaving 9 bases between the germline ends. Germline V CDR1 and CDR2: SQVTM, ANQGSEA. Here the CDR3 DNA reads TGCAGCGTTGAAGCACAGGTCCCTGGAAACACCATATATTTT. As protein: CSVEAQVPGNTIYF.

The rearrangement uses TRBV6-2 or TRBV6-3 and TRBJ1-2, with D unresolved. The V end was cut by 2 bases, the J end by 4 bases, with 8 bases between. CDR3 length: 13 amino acids. Germline assignment: CDR1 MNHEY and CDR2 SVGEGT. CDR3 protein: CASSYGQVYGYTF. CDR3 bases: TGTGCCAGCAGTTACGGGCAGGTCTATGGCTACACCTTC.

This clone was observed a single time. CDR3 in amino acids: CATSVTGGQLDTQYF. CDR3 nucleotide sequence: TGTGCCACCAGTGTCACCGGGGGGCAGTTAGATACGCAGTATTTT. The chain employs TRBV24-1 and TRBJ2-3, with a tentative D call TRBD2 (7 bases). V lost 5 bases and J 5 bases, leaving 16 bases between the germline ends. Germline lookup yields CDR1 KGHDR and CDR2 SFDVKD. The CDR3 sequence is 15 residues long.

The V gene is TRBV19, the J gene TRBJ1-5; TRBD1 might be the D (6 bases). In germline, CDR1 is LNHDA, CDR2 SQIVND (reference sequence). Between the trimmed V and J ends, which lost 4 bases and 6 bases, there was a span of 16 bases. The CDR3 contains 15 residues. CDR3 sequence: CASSRAGDWGQPQHF. The CDR3 coding sequence is TGTGCCAGTAGTAGGGCAGGGGATTGGGGTCAGCCCCAGCATTTT.

This chain connects TRBV4-2 to TRBJ1-4; no definite D call. V was shortened by 0 bases and J by 5 bases, with 13 bases between the two germline ends. The CDR3 totals 16 residues. CDR1 is LGHNA and CDR2 is YNFKEQ in the germline V gene. The CDR3 sequence: CASSQDRSGPNEKLFF. For the CDR3, the DNA is TGTGCCAGCAGCCAAGATCGGTCTGGTCCCAATGAAAAACTGTTTTTT.

The chain couples TRBV7-9 to TRBJ1-2; 10 bases line up with TRBD1. The CDR3 is 15 residues long. Germline CDR1 and CDR2: SEHNR and FQNEAQ (reference sequence). The V and J ends lost 5 bases and 6 bases, in that order; junction bases with no gene match: 9. CDR3 nucleotides: TGTGCCAGCAGCCCCCAGGGACAGGGGTTCCATGGCTACACCTTC. Translated, it gives CASSPQGQGFHGYTF. Together with reference TRBV7-9 and TRBJ1-2, the CDR3 gives the full variable domain: DTGVSQNPRHKITKRGQNVTFRCDPISEHNRLYWYRQTLGQGPEFLTYFQNEAQLEKSRLLSDRFSAERPKGSFSTLEIQRTEQGDSAMYLCASSPQGQGFHGYTFGSGTRLTVV.

This chain connects TRBV5-8 to TRBJ1-3, with a possible D match to TRBD1 (6 bases). The V end was cut by 0 bases, the J end by 0 bases, with 13 bases between. The CDR3 length is 17 residues. The germline gives CDR1 SGHTS, CDR2 YDEGEE. The CDR3: CASSLVGTWSSGNTIYF. CDR3 sequence (DNA): TGTGCCAGCAGCTTGGTTGGGACATGGAGCTCTGGAAACACCATATATTTT.

The gene calls are TRBV19 and TRBJ2-7, with unresolved D. V dropped 5 bases and J dropped 4 bases, with 21 bases sitting between them. The CDR3 contains 16 residues. Looked up from germline, CDR1 is LNHDA and CDR2 is SQIVND (reference sequence). The CDR3 is CASSLAPYSPSYEQYF. DNA of the CDR3: TGTGCCAGTAGTCTGGCACCGTATTCACCCTCATACGAGCAGTACTTC.

The rearrangement joins TRBV7-9 to TRBJ1-1; TRBD1 matches 9 bases. V dropped 4 bases and J dropped 5; count of bases not matched to a gene: 17. The CDR3 runs 18 residues. Germline loops: CDR1 SEHNR, CDR2 FQNEAQ (reference sequence). This CDR3 is CASSSTVGQGRTSTEAFF. The CDR3 nucleotides are TGTGCCAGCAGCTCTACGGTCGGACAGGGGCGAACCTCGACTGAAGCTTTCTTT.

The J gene is TRBJ2-7, the V gene TRBV9, with D possibly being TRBD1 (6 bases). This CDR3 has 14 residues. Germline V gene lookup returns CDR1 SGDLS and CDR2 YYNGEE. The V end was cut by 4 bases, the J end by 6 bases, with 17 bases between. This CDR3 is CASSQNPQGFEQYF. Here the CDR3 DNA reads TGTGCCAGCAGCCAGAACCCACAGGGCTTCGAGCAGTACTTC.

A note on this clone: Additional DNA sequences in this sample encode the identical CDR3. This chain connects TRBV28 to TRBJ2-7; D unclear. The V gene lost 5 bases and the J gene lost 2 bases, with 10 bases spanning the gap. Per the germline V gene, CDR1 is MDHEN and CDR2 is SYDVKM. The CDR3 spans 13 residues. DNA for the CDR3: TGTGCCAGCAGTAACGCCGCTACCTACGAGCAGTACTTC. Amino acid sequence: CASSNAATYEQYF.

The chain has TRBV29-1 and TRBJ1-2; 7 bases are a match to TRBD1. Germline assignment: CDR1 SQVTM and CDR2 ANQGSEA. V trimming: 0 bases; J trimming: 8 bases; junction bases outside the gene matches: 15. There are 16 residues in the CDR3. The chain's CDR3 is CSVEDRGQGSRGGYTF. The CDR3 DNA sequence: TGCAGCGTTGAAGATAGGGGGCAGGGTTCGCGGGGAGGCTACACCTTC.

The rearrangement links TRBV2 to TRBJ1-2; D is uncertain. The V end lost 0 bases, the J end lost 6 bases, and 14 bases lay between the germline ends. From germline, CDR1 is SNHLY and CDR2 FYNNEI. CDR3 length: 15 amino acids. The CDR3 loop is CASSEAFLAVNGYTF. As DNA, the CDR3 is TGTGCCAGCAGTGAAGCGTTCCTGGCGGTTAATGGCTACACCTTC.

The J gene is TRBJ2-5, the V gene TRBV19; weak D call: TRBD2 (5 bases). V shed 1 base and J shed 5 bases, with 14 bases lying between them. There are 15 residues in the CDR3. In germline, CDR1 is LNHDA, CDR2 SQIVND (reference sequence). The CDR3 DNA reads as TGTGCCAGTAGTATAGGAGTTCAGAGGGCCGAGACCCAGTACTTC. This sequence encodes CASSIGVQRAETQYF. Together with reference TRBV19 and TRBJ2-5, the CDR3 gives the full variable domain: DGGITQSPKYLFRKEGQNVTLSCEQNLNHDAMYWYRQDPGQGLRLIYYSQIVNDFQKGDIAEGYSVSREKKESFPLTVTSAQKNPTAFYLCASSIGVQRAETQYFGPGTRLLVL.

The CDR3 loop is CASSLQGKDTIYF. CDR3 DNA sequence: TGTGCCAGCAGCTTACAGGGAAAGGACACCATATATTTT. The chain carries TRBV7-9 and TRBJ1-3; D might be TRBD1 (5 bases). This CDR3 is built from 13 residues. Looked up from germline, CDR1 is SEHNR and CDR2 is FQNEAQ (reference sequence). V lost 2 bases and J 8 bases, leaving 10 bases between the germline ends.

The V call is TRBV18, the J call TRBJ2-5; TRBD1 might be the D (6 bases). The CDR3 runs 17 residues. V was trimmed by 0 bases and J by 0 bases, leaving 14 bases between them. Germline V gene sequence: CDR1 KGHSH, CDR2 LQKENI. DNA for the CDR3: TGTGCCAGCTCACCACCCTCAGGGGAACCGTACCAAGAGACCCAGTACTTC. It codes for CASSPPSGEPYQETQYF.

The rearrangement joins TRBV18 to TRBJ1-1; tentative D call: TRBD1 (5 bases). The CDR3 has 14 amino acids. V lost 3 bases to trimming and J lost 11 bases, with 19 bases between them. The germline V gene has CDR1 KGHSH and CDR2 LQKENI. The CDR3 nucleotides are TGTGCCAGCTCACCCCCTGCAGGGATAGGGGATGCTTTCTTT. It is translated as CASSPPAGIGDAFF.